The rows below give T cell receptor beta chains drawn from one sample of a study of low-dose radiotherapy and immunotherapy resistance in tumors. TCRdb reanalysed the reads using MiXCR and keeps one entry per CDR3 protein. The sample carries tens of thousands of distinct CDR3 sequences, less than 35% recorded once. The sample in question was PBMCs, obtained before treatment. These receptor sequences come from a female donor with ovarian cancer. Each CDR3 is given with its conserved first and last residue. A D gene is named only where the DNA matches it firmly. The size field is filled for only some rows; it gives once, few, many or a size class.

length	V	D	size	J	DNA	CDR3
14	TRBV19	TRBD1	many	TRBJ2-7	TGTGCCAGTAGTATAGATCCAGGGGGATACGAGCAGTACTTC	CASSIDPGGYEQYF
15	TRBV5-1	TRBD2	many	TRBJ2-1	TGCGCCAGCAGCTTGACAGCGGGAAACTACAATGAGCAGTTCTTC	CASSLTAGNYNEQFF
15	TRBV5-4	.	.	TRBJ2-3	TGTGCCAGCTCCCTCACGGGGGCACTCACAGATACGCAGTATTTT	CASSLTGALTDTQYF
13	TRBV27	.	few	TRBJ2-1	TGTGCCAGCAGTTTCTATCAGGGGAATGAGCAGTTCTTC	CASSFYQGNEQFF
15	TRBV6-2/TRBV6-3	TRBD1	many	TRBJ1-3	TGTGCCAGCAGCCGGGGACAGAGCTCTGGAAACACCATATATTTT	CASSRGQSSGNTIYF
12	TRBV13	.	.	TRBJ2-3	TGTGCCAGCAGTGATATCCCGGGGCTGCAGTATTTT	CASSDIPGLQYF
15	TRBV24-1	TRBD1	many	TRBJ2-3	TGTGCCACCGGAGCCCGGGACAGAAGCACAGATACGCAGTATTTT	CATGARDRSTDTQYF
15	TRBV7-8	TRBD1	many	TRBJ1-5	TGTGCCAGCAGCTTACAGCAGGGGGGGATTAGGCCCCAGCATTTT	CASSLQQGGIRPQHF
11	TRBV3-1	.	many	TRBJ2-5	TGTGCCAGCAGCCAACGGGAGACCCAGTACTTC	CASSQRETQYF
14	TRBV2	.	many	TRBJ1-1	TGTGCCAGCAGGGGGACTGGGACAAGCCTTGAAGCTTTCTTT	CASRGTGTSLEAFF
17	TRBV7-1	TRBD2	few	TRBJ2-3	TGTGCCAGCAGCACGGGACTAGCGGCCTATGCCACAGATACGCAGTATTTT	CASSTGLAAYATDTQYF
15	TRBV19	.	few	TRBJ2-2	TGTGCCAGTAGTCCCAGGACAGCTCCCACCGGGGAGCTGTTTTTT	CASSPRTAPTGELFF
13	TRBV25-1	TRBD2	many	TRBJ2-3	TGTGCCAGCAACTTCGGGAGGGGAGATACGCAGTATTTT	CASNFGRGDTQYF
14	TRBV29-1	TRBD2	many	TRBJ2-1	TGCAGCGTTAGTAGCGGGAGGGTTACCGATGAGCAGTTCTTC	CSVSSGRVTDEQFF
14	TRBV7-2	.	once	TRBJ1-1	TGTGCCAGCAGTTCACAGGCTACGAACACTGAAGCTTTCTTT	CASSSQATNTEAFF
13	TRBV30	.	.	TRBJ2-1	TGTGCCTGGAGTTTGCACCCGAACAATGAGCAGTTCTTC	CAWSLHPNNEQFF
15	TRBV6-2/TRBV6-3	TRBD2	many	TRBJ2-3	TGTGCCAGCAGAACGACTAGCGGGAGTCCAGATACGCAGTATTTT	CASRTTSGSPDTQYF
13	TRBV7-2	.	many	TRBJ2-7	TGTGCCAGCAGCCCAGGGACGCGGTACGAGCAGTACTTC	CASSPGTRYEQYF
14	TRBV12-3/TRBV12-4	.	.	TRBJ2-3	TGTGCCAGCACCGAGGGACTTAACACAGATACGCAGTATTTT	CASTEGLNTDTQYF
14	TRBV6-5	.	few	TRBJ1-1	TGTGCCAGCAGCCCAGGGGTAGGGGGCACTGAAGCTTTCTTT	CASSPGVGGTEAFF
12	TRBV19	.	once	TRBJ1-1	TGTGCCAGTAGCACAGGGTTTATTGAAGCTTTCTTT	CASSTGFIEAFF
14	TRBV5-1	.	.	TRBJ2-2	TGCGCCAGCAGCCCATACGACACCACCGGGGAGCTGTTTTTT	CASSPYDTTGELFF
14	TRBV24-1	.	.	TRBJ2-2	.	CATSPYLSGELFFF
14	TRBV9	TRBD2	.	TRBJ2-3	TGTGCCAGCAGCGGTAGCGGGAGAGCAGATACGCAGTATTTT	CASSGSGRADTQYF
20	TRBV3-1	TRBD1	many	TRBJ2-2	TGTGCCAGCAGCCAAGAATCTTGGCTACAGGGGGCCTCGAACACCGGGGAGCTGTTTTTT	CASSQESWLQGASNTGELFF
13	TRBV6-6	TRBD1	many	TRBJ2-7	TGTGCCAGCAGTAGGGACAGCTACTACGAGCAGTACTTC	CASSRDSYYEQYF
15	TRBV5-1	.	.	TRBJ2-1	TGCGCCAGCAGCGTAACCGGGAGTAAGGGGGATGAGCAGTTCTTC	CASSVTGSKGDEQFF
16	TRBV5-1	TRBD2	many	TRBJ2-3	TGTGCCAGCAGCCCTACTAGCGGGAGGGCGACAGATACGCAGTATTTT	CASSPTSGRATDTQYF
14	TRBV7-2	.	.	TRBJ2-5	TGTGCCAGCAGCTTAGGGGTCAGCCAAGAGACCCAGTACTTC	CASSLGVSQETQYF
16	TRBV11-3	.	many	TRBJ1-5	TGTGCCAGCAGCTTCCTTGGTGAGGGAGGGAATCAGCCCCAGCATTTT	CASSFLGEGGNQPQHF